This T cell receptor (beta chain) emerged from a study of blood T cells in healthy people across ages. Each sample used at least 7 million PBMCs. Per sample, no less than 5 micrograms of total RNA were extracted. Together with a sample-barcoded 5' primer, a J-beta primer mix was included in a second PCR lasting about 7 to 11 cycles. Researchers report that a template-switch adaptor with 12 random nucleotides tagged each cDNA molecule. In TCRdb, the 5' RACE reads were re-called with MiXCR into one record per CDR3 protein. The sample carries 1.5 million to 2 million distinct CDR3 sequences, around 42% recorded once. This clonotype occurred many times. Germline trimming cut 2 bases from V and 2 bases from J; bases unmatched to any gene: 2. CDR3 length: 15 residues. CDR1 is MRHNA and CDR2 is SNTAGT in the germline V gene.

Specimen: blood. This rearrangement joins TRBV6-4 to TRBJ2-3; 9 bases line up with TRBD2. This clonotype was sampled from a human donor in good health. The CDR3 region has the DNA TGTGCCAGCAGTGACGGCGGGGGGGCCACAGATACGCAGTATTTT. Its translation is CASSDGGGATDTQYF.